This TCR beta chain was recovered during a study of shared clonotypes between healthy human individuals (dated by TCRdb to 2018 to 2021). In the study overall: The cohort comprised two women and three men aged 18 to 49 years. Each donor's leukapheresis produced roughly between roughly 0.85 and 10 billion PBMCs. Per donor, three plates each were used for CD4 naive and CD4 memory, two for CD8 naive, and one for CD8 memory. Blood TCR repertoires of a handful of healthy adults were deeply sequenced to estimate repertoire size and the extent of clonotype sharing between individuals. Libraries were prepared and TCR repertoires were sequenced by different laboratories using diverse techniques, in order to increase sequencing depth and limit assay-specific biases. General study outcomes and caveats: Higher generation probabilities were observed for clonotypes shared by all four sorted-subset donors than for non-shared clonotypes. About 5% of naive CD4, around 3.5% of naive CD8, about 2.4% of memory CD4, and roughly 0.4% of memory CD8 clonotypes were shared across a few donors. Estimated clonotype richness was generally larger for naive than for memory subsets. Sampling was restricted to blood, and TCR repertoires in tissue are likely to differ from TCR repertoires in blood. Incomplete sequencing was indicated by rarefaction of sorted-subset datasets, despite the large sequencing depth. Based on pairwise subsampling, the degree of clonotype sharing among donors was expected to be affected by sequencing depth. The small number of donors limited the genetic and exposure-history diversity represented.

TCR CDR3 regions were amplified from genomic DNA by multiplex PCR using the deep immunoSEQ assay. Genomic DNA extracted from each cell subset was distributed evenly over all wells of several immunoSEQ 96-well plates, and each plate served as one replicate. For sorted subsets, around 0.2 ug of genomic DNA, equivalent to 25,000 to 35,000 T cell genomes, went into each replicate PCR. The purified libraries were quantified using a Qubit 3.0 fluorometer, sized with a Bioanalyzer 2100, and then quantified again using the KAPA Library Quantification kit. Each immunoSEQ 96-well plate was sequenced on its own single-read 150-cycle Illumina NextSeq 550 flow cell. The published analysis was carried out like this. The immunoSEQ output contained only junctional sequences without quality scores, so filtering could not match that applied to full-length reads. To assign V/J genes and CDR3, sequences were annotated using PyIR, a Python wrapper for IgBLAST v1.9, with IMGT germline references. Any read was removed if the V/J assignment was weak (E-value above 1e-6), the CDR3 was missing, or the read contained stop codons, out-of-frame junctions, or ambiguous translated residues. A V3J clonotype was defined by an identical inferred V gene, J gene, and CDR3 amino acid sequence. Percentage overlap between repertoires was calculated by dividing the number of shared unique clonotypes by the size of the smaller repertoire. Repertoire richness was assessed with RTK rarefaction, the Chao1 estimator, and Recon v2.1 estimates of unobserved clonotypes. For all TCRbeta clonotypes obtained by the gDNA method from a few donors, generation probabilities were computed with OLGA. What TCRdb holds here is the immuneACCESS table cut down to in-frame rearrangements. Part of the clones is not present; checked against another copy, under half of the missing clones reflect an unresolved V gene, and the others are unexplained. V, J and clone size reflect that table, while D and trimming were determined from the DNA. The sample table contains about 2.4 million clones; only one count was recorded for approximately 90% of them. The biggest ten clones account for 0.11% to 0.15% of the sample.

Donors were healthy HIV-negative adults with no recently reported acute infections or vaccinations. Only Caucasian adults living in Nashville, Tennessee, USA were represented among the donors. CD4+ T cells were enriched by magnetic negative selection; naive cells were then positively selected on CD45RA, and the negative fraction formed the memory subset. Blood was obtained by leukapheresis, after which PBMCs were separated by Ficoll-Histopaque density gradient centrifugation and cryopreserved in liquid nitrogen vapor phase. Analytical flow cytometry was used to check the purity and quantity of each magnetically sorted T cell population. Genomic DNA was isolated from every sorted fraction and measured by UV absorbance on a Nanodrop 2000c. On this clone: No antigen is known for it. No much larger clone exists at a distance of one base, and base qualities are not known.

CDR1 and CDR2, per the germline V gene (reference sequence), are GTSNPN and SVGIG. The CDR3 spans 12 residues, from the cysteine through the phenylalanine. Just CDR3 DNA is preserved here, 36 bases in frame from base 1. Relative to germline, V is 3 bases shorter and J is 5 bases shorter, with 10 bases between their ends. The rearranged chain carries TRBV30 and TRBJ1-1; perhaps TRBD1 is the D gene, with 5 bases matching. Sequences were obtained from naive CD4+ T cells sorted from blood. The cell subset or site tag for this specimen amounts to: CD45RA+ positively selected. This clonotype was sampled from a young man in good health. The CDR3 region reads CAWRWGRTEAFF. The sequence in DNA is TGTGCCTGGAGGTGGGGGAGAACTGAAGCTTTCTTT.